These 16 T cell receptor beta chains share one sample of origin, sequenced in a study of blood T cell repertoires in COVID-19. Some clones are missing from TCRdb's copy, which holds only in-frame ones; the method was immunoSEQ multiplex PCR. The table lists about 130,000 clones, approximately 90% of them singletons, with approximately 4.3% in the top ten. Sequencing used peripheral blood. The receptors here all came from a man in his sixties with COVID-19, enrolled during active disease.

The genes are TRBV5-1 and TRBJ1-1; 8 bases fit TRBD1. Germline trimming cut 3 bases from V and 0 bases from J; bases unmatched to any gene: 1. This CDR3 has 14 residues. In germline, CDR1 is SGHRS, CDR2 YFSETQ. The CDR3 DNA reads TGCGCCAGCAGCTGGACAGGGCTGAACACTGAAGCTTTCTTT. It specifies CASSWTGLNTEAFF. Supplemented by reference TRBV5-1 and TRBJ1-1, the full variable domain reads KAGVTQTPRYLIKTRGQQVTLSCSPISGHRSVSWYQQTPGQGLQFLFEYFSETQRNKGNFPGRFSGRQFSNSRSEMNVSTLELGDSALYLCASSWTGLNTEAFFGQGTRLTVV.

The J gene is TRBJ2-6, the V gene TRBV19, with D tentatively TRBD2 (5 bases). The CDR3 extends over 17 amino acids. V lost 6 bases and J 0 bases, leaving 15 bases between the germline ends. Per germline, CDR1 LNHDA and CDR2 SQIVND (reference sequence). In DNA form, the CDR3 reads TGTGCCAGTAGCCCCCGGGCCGGGATCTCTGGGGCCAACGTCCTGACTTTC. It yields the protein CASSPRAGISGANVLTF. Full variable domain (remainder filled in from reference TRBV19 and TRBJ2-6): DGGITQSPKYLFRKEGQNVTLSCEQNLNHDAMYWYRQDPGQGLRLIYYSQIVNDFQKGDIAEGYSVSREKKESFPLTVTSAQKNPTAFYLCASSPRAGISGANVLTFGAGSRLTVL.

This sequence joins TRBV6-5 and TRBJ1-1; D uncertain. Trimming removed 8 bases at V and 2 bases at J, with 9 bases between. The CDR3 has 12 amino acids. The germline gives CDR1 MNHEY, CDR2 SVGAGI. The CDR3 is CASSTSNTEAFF. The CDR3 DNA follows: TGTGCCAGCTCTACCTCCAACACTGAAGCTTTCTTT.

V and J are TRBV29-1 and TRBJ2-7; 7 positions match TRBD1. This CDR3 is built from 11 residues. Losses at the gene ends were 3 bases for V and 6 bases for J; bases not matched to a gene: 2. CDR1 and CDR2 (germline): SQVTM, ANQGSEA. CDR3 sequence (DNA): TGCAGCGTTGACGACAGGGCCGAGCAGTACTTC. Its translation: CSVDDRAEQYF.

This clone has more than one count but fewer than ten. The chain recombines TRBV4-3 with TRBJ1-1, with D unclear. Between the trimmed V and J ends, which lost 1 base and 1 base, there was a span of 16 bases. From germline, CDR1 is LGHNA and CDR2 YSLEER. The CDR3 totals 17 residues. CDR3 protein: CASSQGADGRGNTEAFF. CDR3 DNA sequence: TGCGCCAGCAGCCAAGGGGCGGACGGACGGGGGAACACTGAAGCTTTCTTT.

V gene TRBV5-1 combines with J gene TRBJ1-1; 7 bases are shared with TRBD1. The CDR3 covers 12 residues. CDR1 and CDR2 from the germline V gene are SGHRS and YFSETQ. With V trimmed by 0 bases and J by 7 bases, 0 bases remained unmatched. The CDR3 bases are TGCGCCAGCAGCTTGGCAGGGGGTGAAGCTTTCTTT. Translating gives CASSLAGGEAFF.

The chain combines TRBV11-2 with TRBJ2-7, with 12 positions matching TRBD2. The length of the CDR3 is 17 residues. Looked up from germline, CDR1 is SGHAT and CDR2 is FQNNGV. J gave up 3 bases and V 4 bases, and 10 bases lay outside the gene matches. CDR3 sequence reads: CASSSFTSGGLSYEQYF. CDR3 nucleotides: TGTGCCAGCAGCTCTTTCACTAGCGGGGGGCTTAGCTACGAGCAGTACTTC.

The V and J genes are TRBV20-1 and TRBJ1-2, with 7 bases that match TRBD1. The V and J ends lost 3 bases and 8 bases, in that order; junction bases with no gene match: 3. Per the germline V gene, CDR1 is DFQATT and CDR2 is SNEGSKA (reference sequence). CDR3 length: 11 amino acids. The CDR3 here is CSARTGMGYTF. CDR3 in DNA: TGCAGTGCTAGGACAGGGATGGGCTACACCTTC.

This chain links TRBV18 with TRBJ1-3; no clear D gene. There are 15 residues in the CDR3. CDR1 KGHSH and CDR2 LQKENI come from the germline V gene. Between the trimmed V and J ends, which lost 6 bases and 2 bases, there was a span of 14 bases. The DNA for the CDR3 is TGTGCCAGCTCCCCGCCAAGCCGGGCTGGAAACACCATATATTTT. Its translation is CASSPPSRAGNTIYF.

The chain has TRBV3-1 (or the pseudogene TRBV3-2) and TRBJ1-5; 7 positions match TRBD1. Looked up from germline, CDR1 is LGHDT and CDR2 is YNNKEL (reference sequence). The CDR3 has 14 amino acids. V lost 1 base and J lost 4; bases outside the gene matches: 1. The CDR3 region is CASSQGGQNQPQHF. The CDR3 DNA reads TGTGCCAGCAGCCAAGGGGGACAGAATCAGCCCCAGCATTTT.

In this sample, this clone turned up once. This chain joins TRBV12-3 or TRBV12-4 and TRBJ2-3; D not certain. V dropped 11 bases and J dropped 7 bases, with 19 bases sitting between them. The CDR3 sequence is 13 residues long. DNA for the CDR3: TGTGCCTCAAACCCGCAGAACCCAAATACGCAGTATTTT. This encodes CASNPQNPNTQYF.

CDR3 region: CASRSSGGLELFF. Written as DNA, the CDR3 is TGTGCCAGCAGGAGTAGCGGGGGACTAGAGCTGTTTTTT. J is TRBJ2-2 and V is TRBV6-5; 9 positions match TRBD2. V lost 6 bases and J lost 11; bases outside the gene matches: 7. Germline V gives CDR1 MNHEY, CDR2 SVGAGI. The CDR3 length is 13 residues.

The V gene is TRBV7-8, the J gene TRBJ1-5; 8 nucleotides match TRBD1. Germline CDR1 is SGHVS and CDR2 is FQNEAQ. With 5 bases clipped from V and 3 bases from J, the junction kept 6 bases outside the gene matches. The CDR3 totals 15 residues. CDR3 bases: TGTGCCAGCAGCGTCGGGACAGGCCTCAATCAGCCCCAGCATTTT. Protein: CASSVGTGLNQPQHF. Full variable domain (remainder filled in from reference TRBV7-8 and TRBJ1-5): GAGVSQSPRYKVAKRGQDVALRCDPISGHVSLFWYQQALGQGPEFLTYFQNEAQLDKSGLPSDRFFAERPEGSVSTLKIQRTQQEDSAVYLCASSVGTGLNQPQHFGDGTRLSIL.

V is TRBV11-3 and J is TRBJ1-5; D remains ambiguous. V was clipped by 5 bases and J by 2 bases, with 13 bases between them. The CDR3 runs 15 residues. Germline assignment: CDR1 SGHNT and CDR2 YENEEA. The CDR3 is CASSHRVMGNQPQHF. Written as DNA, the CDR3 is TGTGCCAGCAGCCACCGGGTTATGGGCAATCAGCCCCAGCATTTT.

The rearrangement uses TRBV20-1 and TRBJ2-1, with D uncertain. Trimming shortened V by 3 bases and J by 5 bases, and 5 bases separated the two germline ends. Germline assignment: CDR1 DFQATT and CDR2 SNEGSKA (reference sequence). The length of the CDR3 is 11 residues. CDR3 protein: CSARSDNEQFF. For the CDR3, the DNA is TGCAGTGCTAGGTCGGACAATGAGCAGTTCTTC.

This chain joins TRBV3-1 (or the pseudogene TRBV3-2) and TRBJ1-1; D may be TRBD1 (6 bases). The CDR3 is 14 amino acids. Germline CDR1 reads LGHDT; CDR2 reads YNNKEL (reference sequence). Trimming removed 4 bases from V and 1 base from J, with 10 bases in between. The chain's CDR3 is CASSLQGSNTEAFF. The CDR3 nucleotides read TGTGCCAGCAGCCTACAGGGATCGAACACTGAAGCTTTCTTT.